The table lists the clone carrying this T cell receptor beta chain with a few counts. Antigen unknown. The record originates from a study of cytomegalovirus exposure and HLA in healthy donors. Germline loops: CDR1 MDHEN, CDR2 SYDVKM. Trimming removed 6 bases from V and 2 bases from J, with 17 bases in between. CDR3 length: 15 amino acids. Study-level findings and limits: A later analysis showed TCR association rates differing by HLA locus, peaking at DRB1 and lowest at HLA-C.

Researchers ran the PCR with 60 Vbeta and 13 Jbeta primers. TCRdb's table, derived via immunoSEQ multiplex PCR, lists solely in-frame clones and lacks some. Of 95,000 to 150,000 clones in the sample, over 60% were seen once. The chain couples TRBV28 to TRBJ2-7, with D possibly being TRBD2 (7 bases). This TCR was sampled from a human donor in good health. Sample: PBMCs. The CDR3 nucleotides read TGTGCCAGCAGCCCTCGGGGGGCTTCCCCCTACGAGCAGTACTTC. Its protein is CASSPRGASPYEQYF.